This T cell receptor (beta chain) was retrieved from a study of shared clonotypes between healthy human individuals (dated by TCRdb to about 2020). With regard to the full study: The cohort included three men and a couple of women between 18 and 49 years of age. For each donor, CD4 naive and CD4 memory were each given three plates, CD8 naive was given two plates, and CD8 memory was given one plate. To estimate repertoire size and how much clonotypes are shared between individuals, the study performed deep sequencing of blood TCR repertoires from a handful of healthy adults. Libraries were prepared and TCR repertoires were sequenced by different laboratories using diverse techniques, in order to increase sequencing depth and limit assay-specific biases. Leukapheresis yielded between about 0.85 and 10 billion PBMCs per donor. Here is what the overall study found, with its caveats: When a handful of donors were compared, the shared fraction of clonotypes was about 5% for naive CD4, 3.5% to 4% for naive CD8, 2.3% for memory CD4, and roughly 0.4% for memory CD8. Larger estimated clonotype richness was generally found for naive subsets than for memory subsets. Clonotypes shared by all four sorted-subset donors showed higher generation probabilities than non-shared clonotypes. The genetic and exposure-history diversity represented was limited by the small number of donors. Even with the large sequencing depth, rarefaction of the sorted-subset datasets indicated that sequencing was incomplete. Pairwise subsampling led to the expectation that sequencing depth would affect the degree of clonotype sharing among donors. Sampling was restricted to blood, and TCR repertoires in tissue are likely to differ from TCR repertoires in blood.

CD8 naive samples consisted of CD45RO-negative cells that were positively selected for CCR7, yielding a CD45RA+CCR7+ population without TemRA cells. The donors were healthy, HIV-negative adults who had no recently reported acute infections or vaccinations. Only Caucasian adults living in Nashville, Tennessee, USA were represented among the donors. After blood collection by leukapheresis, PBMCs were isolated using Ficoll-Histopaque density gradient centrifugation and then cryopreserved in the vapor phase of liquid nitrogen. Purity and quantity of every magnetically sorted T cell population were checked by analytical flow cytometry. From each sorted fraction, genomic DNA was isolated and quantified by UV absorbance on a Nanodrop 2000c. From the germline V gene, CDR1 is MGHRA and CDR2 is YSYEKL. The CDR3 runs 15 amino acids, cysteine and phenylalanine included. The CDR3 DNA has 45 bases and is translated from base 1. V is trimmed back by 3 bases and J by 5 bases, and the junction contains 4 bases that no gene match accounts for.

Using the deep immunoSEQ assay, TCR CDR3 regions were amplified from genomic DNA by multiplex PCR. Extracted genomic DNA from each cell subset was distributed evenly across all wells of several immunoSEQ 96-well plates, and each plate was treated as a replicate. For sorted subsets, about 220 ng of genomic DNA, equivalent to roughly 33,000 T cell genomes, went into each replicate PCR. Purified libraries were quantified with a Qubit 3.0 fluorometer, sized on a Bioanalyzer 2100, and re-quantified with the KAPA Library Quantification kit. Every immunoSEQ 96-well plate was sequenced on a dedicated single-read 150-cycle Illumina NextSeq 550 flow cell. The study's own analysis went as follows. Because only junctional sequences without quality scores were contained in the immunoSEQ output, filtering matching that applied to full-length reads could not be performed. Sequences were annotated with PyIR, a Python wrapper for IgBLAST v1.9, and V/J genes and CDR3 were assigned using IMGT germline references. Reads with weak V/J assignments (E-value above 1e-6), missing CDR3, stop codons, out-of-frame junctions, or ambiguous translated residues were removed. V3J clonotypes were defined as sequences sharing the same inferred V gene, J gene, and CDR3 amino acid sequence. To compute the percentage overlap between repertoires, the number of shared unique clonotypes was divided by the size of the smaller repertoire. Repertoire richness was assessed with RTK rarefaction, the Chao1 estimator, and Recon v2.1 estimates of unobserved clonotypes. Generation probabilities for all TCRbeta clonotypes obtained by the gDNA method from several donors were computed using OLGA. The table comes from immuneACCESS by way of TCRdb, which keeps in-frame sequences with V and J called. Part of the clones is missing from these tables; in studies checked, under half for an unresolved V gene and the rest for unknown reasons. That table supplies the V and J calls and clone size; D and trimming were determined from the DNA. A total of around 2.1 million clones appear in this sample, 85% to 95% of them only once. About 1.8% of the sample comes from the top ten.

To note about this clone: The antigen this receptor binds is unknown. No base quality information exists; no much larger clone differs at one position.

The rearrangement combines TRBV4-1 with TRBJ2-4; TRBD1 agrees with 10 junctional bases. Sequencing was carried out using naive CD8+ T cells from PBMCs. What the cell subset or site label conveys for this sample: CD45RA+CCR7+. This TCR came from a man aged 18 to 30 in good health. Some clones in this sample may be carry-over from other donors' samples. CDR3 protein: CASSHPTGGQNIQYF. The DNA sequence reads TGCGCCAGCAGCCACCCGACAGGGGGCCAAAACATTCAGTACTTC.